This T cell receptor beta chain was profiled in a study of blood T cells in healthy people across ages (dated by TCRdb to 2014 to 2015). Background on the whole study: In model experiments, template switching captured about one uniquely barcoded TCR beta cDNA molecule for every two T cells. Donors were grouped into four age groups: young (average roughly 17 years), middle-aged (39), aged (around 60) and long-lived (about 90). Two additional independent replicas of 1 million unique cDNA reads from the same blood draw were analyzed for two donors (one aged 18 to 30 and one aged 80 or older). Using deep sequencing normalized with unique cDNA molecular identifiers, the study measured how TCR beta repertoire diversity changes with age. To avoid experimental bias, donors of different ages were distributed randomly across sequencing lanes.

Points the paper makes about the study in general: The long-lived group showed more naive CD4+ T cells, fewer expanded clones and increased TCR diversity than the aged group, suggesting age selection. Bulk unsorted PBMC profiling prevented conclusive comparison of naive and antigen-experienced compartments. There was a strong correlation between observed TCR beta diversity and the percentage of naive T cells measured by flow cytometry. Observed TCR beta diversity per million T cells fell roughly linearly with age, and a significant reduction was already apparent by age about 43. Estimates of total diversity based on one million sequenced T cells were considered lower bounds and underestimates. Because the CMV infection status of the donors was unknown, age-related changes in expanded clonotypes may potentially have been confounded.

This clonotype was observed a few times. Its antigen is still unknown. No much larger clone is present one base from it, and per-base qualities are unavailable. The CDR3 runs 17 residues from the cysteine to the phenylalanine. The only DNA kept is the CDR3, 51 bases in frame from the first base. From V the trimming removes 0 bases and from J it removes 10 bases, while the gene matches leave 18 bases of the junction unaccounted for. CDR1 and CDR2 are read off the germline V gene as SGHVS and FNYEAQ. Libraries were made using 5' RACE. The instrument given in TCRdb is Illumina HiSeq 2500. A second PCR of roughly 6 to 11 cycles was run with a J-beta primer mix and a sample-barcoded 5' primer. Each TCR beta cDNA molecule received a unique molecular identifier from a template-switch 5' adaptor carrying 12 random nucleotides. Each sample yielded at least 2.5 million CDR3-containing paired-end reads. First-strand cDNA synthesis was performed from all RNA using the Mint cDNA synthesis kit, with priming by a TRBC-specific oligonucleotide. Following uracil-DNA glycosylase treatment, all cDNA underwent a first 18-cycle PCR with the universal primers M1SS and BC2_uni_R. Turning to the authors' computational methods: For normalization, 1 million high-quality reads, each with a distinct molecular identifier, were randomly selected from each sample. Instead of being binned into consensus sequences, reads with shared molecular identifiers were discarded. MiTCR, with a Q25 quality threshold and the strictest error-elimination algorithm, was used for CDR3 identification, clonotype clustering and error correction. A nonparametric unseen species model with Euler transformation was used to estimate lower-bound total TCR beta diversity. The public reads were run again by TCRdb, first through fastp at Q25 and then through MiXCR, and only productive beta chains were kept. Rows with one shared CDR3 protein collapse into an entry with the most common genes and DNA. The V and J calls and clone size come from TCRdb's table, not from the authors' own analysis. This sample comprises roughly 930,000 distinct CDR3 sequences, about 44% of them detected only once. The top ten hold 13% of the sample.

The donors were roughly 40 Caucasian individuals from Russia, aged roughly 6 to 100 years, who were systemically healthy. Each donor gave 8 to 10 milliliters of peripheral blood, drawn into EDTA-treated Vacutainer tubes. PBMCs were isolated by Ficoll-Paque density-gradient centrifugation, with at least 7 million obtained per sample. Total RNA was extracted from PBMCs with Trizol reagent, with at least 5 micrograms obtained per sample. For every donor, flow cytometry on a PBMC aliquot measured the percentage of naive CD45RAhigh/CD27high T cells. This TCR was recovered from a young man in good health. Sequenced input: blood. The chain was built from TRBV7-6 and TRBJ2-7; 7 bases in between match TRBD1. The CDR3 protein sequence reads: CASSLALSRQGPPHQYF. In nucleotide form, the sequence is TGTGCCAGCAGCTTAGCGCTCTCCCGACAGGGACCCCCGCACCAGTACTTC.